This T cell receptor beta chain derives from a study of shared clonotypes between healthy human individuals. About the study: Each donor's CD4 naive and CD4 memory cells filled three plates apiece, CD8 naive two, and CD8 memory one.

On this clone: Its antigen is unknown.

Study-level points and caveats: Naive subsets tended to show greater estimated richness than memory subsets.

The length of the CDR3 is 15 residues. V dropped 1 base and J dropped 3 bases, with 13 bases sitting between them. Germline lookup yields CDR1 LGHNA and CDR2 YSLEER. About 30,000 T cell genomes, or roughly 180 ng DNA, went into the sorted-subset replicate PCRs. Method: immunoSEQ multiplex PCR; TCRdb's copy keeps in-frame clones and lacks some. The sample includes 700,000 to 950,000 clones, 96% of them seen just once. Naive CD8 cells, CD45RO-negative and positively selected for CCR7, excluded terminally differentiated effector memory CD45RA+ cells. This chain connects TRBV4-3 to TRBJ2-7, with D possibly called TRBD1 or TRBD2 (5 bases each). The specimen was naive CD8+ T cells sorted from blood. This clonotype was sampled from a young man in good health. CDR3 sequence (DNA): TGCGCCAGCAGCCAAGGGGTGGGACCTGGCTACGAGCAGTACTTC. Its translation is CASSQGVGPGYEQYF.